The clone carrying this T cell receptor beta chain was seen a handful of times. Its antigen is as yet unknown. The record originates from a study of metastatic and nonmetastatic thyroid tumors. Study overall: A comparison of repertoires was made across blood and tumor or nodule tissue from malignant and benign thyroid patients. Study results and limitations: Benign nodules were reported to have significantly lower TCR beta diversity than malignant thyroid tumors, in blood and tumor.

V lost 2 bases to trimming and J lost 3 bases; unmatched junction nucleotides: 3. Germline V gives CDR1 MNHEY, CDR2 SVGEGT. The CDR3 is 15 amino acids. Under the authors' procedure: CDR3 differences across clinicopathological groups were used to build a distant-metastasis classifier for papillary thyroid cancer. Using MiXCR, TCRdb reanalyzed the PCR reads. TCRdb, not the authors, supplied the V and J calls. The data contain over 50,000 clones, under 30% of them singletons. Every patient was untreated before thyroid surgery. This rearrangement joins TRBV6-2 or TRBV6-3 to TRBJ2-3, with 9 bases aligning to TRBD2. The specimen was blood. This receptor was obtained from a female donor with papillary thyroid cancer or a benign thyroid nodule (not recorded which). Some clones in this sample may be carry-over from other donors' samples. This CDR3 reads CASSYRLAGTDTQYF. CDR3 DNA sequence: TGTGCCAGCAGTTACCGGCTAGCGGGGACAGATACGCAGTATTTT.